This paragraph covers one T cell receptor beta chain sequence. Germline assignment: CDR1 SGHTA and CDR2 FQGNSA. V shed 9 bases, J shed 9 bases, and the junction held 11 bases outside the gene matches. The CDR3 loop spans 13 amino acids. The data stem from a study of neoadjuvant anti-PD-1 for oral cavity cancer. The protocol was immunoSEQ multiplex PCR, while the TCRdb copy is restricted to in-frame clones and leaves out a portion. The data hold more than 15,000 clones, with around 66% observed a single time. The sequence was obtained from a person aged 35 to 85 with oral cavity squamous cell carcinoma. The sequenced sample was PBMCs, obtained before nivolumab (anti-PD-1) treatment. The V call is TRBV7-2, the J call TRBJ2-1; 7 positions match TRBD2. The CDR3 DNA sequence: TGTGCCAGTTCCGGGACTACCCCCGGTGAGCAGTTCTTC. It yields the protein CASSGTTPGEQFF.